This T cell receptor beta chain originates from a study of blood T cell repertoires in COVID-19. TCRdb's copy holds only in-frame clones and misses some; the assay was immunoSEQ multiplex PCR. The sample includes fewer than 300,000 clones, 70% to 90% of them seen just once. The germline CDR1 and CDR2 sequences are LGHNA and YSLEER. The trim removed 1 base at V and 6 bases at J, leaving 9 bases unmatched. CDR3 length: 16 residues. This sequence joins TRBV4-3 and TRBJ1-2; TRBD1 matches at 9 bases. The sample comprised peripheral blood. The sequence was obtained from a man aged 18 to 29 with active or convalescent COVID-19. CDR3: CASSQAGTGWGNGYTF. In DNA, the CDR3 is TGCGCCAGCAGCCAAGCCGGGACAGGGTGGGGAAATGGCTACACCTTC.